This T cell receptor beta chain was captured by sequencing in a study of T-cell reconstitution after alpha-beta-depleted transplantation in children. Study-level results: At the one-year point after transplant, T-cell counts and TCRbeta diversity were found to come mostly from T cells that had been newly produced. The origin of alpha-beta T cells about two months after transplant was reportedly several hundred expanded graft clones. Some patients showed high day-60 TCRbeta diversity, which derived from surviving recipient T cells and thymic progenitors.

Preparation of the TCRbeta library was carried out with unique molecular identifiers. From the PCR reads, TCRdb called clonotypes with MiXCR, one entry per CDR3 protein. The table includes 240,000 or so distinct CDR3 sequences, approximately 8.9% detected once. This clonotype was seen at least ten times. No antigen is known for it. This sequence was found in a male patient younger than 18 who had a stem cell transplant for acute lymphoblastic leukemia, so the T cells may come from the graft donor. The sample consisted of PBMCs, mostly from graft donor cells, taken 180 days after TCRalphabeta/CD19-depleted stem cell transplant.

CDR3 amino acids: CASSLYGRLTEAFF. CDR3 DNA sequence: TGTGCCAGCAGTTTATATGGGCGTCTGACTGAAGCTTTCTTT. The chain employs TRBV27 and TRBJ1-1; D gene uncertain. Trimming removed 1 base at V and 5 bases at J, with 11 bases between. CDR3 length: 14 residues. Germline-derived CDR1 and CDR2 are MNHEY and SMNVEV (reference sequence).